This is a list of T cell receptor beta chains from one sample in a study of blood T cell repertoires in COVID-19. Data came from immunoSEQ multiplex PCR; TCRdb stores just in-frame clones and leaves some out. The table lists hundreds of thousands of clones, about 90% of them singletons. Sequencing input: peripheral blood. The receptors come from a woman between 50 and 59 years old with COVID-19, enrolled during active disease. Both conserved end residues are part of each CDR3. D genes are given only for firm matches. Where a row states a size, it is once, few, many or the class of an expanded clone; other rows omit it.

cdr3_length: 13; v_call: TRBV11-2; j_call: TRBJ2-7; d_call: NA; clone_size: few; cdr3_nt: TGTGCCAGCAGCCAGCGGAACACCTACGAGCAGTACTTC; cdr3_aa: CASSQRNTYEQYF
cdr3_length: 15; v_call: TRBV5-1; j_call: TRBJ2-1; d_call: TRBD1; clone_size: NA; cdr3_nt: TGCGCCAGCAGCTGGACAGGTAATTCCTACAATGAGCAGTTCTTC; cdr3_aa: CASSWTGNSYNEQFF
cdr3_length: 15; v_call: TRBV28; j_call: TRBJ1-2; d_call: TRBD1; clone_size: NA; cdr3_nt: TGTGCCAGCAGTATACAGGGGGCGGCTAACTATGGCTACACCTTC; cdr3_aa: CASSIQGAANYGYTF
cdr3_length: 15; v_call: TRBV21-1; j_call: TRBJ2-5; d_call: NA; clone_size: NA; cdr3_nt: TGTGCCAGCAGCAAAGCGCGGGTCGACCCCCAGGACCAGTACTTC; cdr3_aa: CASSKARVDPQDQYF
cdr3_length: 14; v_call: TRBV30; j_call: TRBJ1-2; d_call: NA; clone_size: NA; cdr3_nt: TGTGCCTGGAGTCCGGGCAGGGATAACTATGGCTACACCTTC; cdr3_aa: CAWSPGRDNYGYTF
cdr3_length: 14; v_call: TRBV7-2; j_call: TRBJ2-7; d_call: TRBD1; clone_size: NA; cdr3_nt: TGTGCCAGCAGCTATCGGGACAGGGCCTACGAGCAGTACTTC; cdr3_aa: CASSYRDRAYEQYF
cdr3_length: 17; v_call: TRBV11-3; j_call: TRBJ2-7; d_call: NA; clone_size: NA; cdr3_nt: TGTGCCAGCAGCTTAGGTGGGCTAGCACCATCTTCGCGGGAGCAGTACTTC; cdr3_aa: CASSLGGLAPSSREQYF
cdr3_length: 16; v_call: TRBV27; j_call: TRBJ1-5; d_call: NA; clone_size: NA; cdr3_nt: TGTGCCAGCAGTTTGGCGGCAGCCACTTCCAATCAGCCCCAGCATTTT; cdr3_aa: CASSLAAATSNQPQHF
cdr3_length: 12; v_call: TRBV12-3/TRBV12-4; j_call: TRBJ2-1; d_call: TRBD1; clone_size: NA; cdr3_nt: TGTGCCAGCAATCCTCACAGGGGGGAGCAGTTCTTC; cdr3_aa: CASNPHRGEQFF
cdr3_length: 11; v_call: TRBV3-1/TRBV3-2; j_call: TRBJ2-3; d_call: NA; clone_size: NA; cdr3_nt: TGTGCCAGCAGTCTCGGGGATACGCAGTATTTT; cdr3_aa: CASSLGDTQYF
cdr3_length: 16; v_call: TRBV9; j_call: TRBJ2-1; d_call: TRBD2; clone_size: NA; cdr3_nt: TGTGCCAGCAGCCCGTCTCCGGGACTAGAAGGTGATGAGCAGTTCTTC; cdr3_aa: CASSPSPGLEGDEQFF
cdr3_length: 15; v_call: TRBV5-6; j_call: TRBJ1-1; d_call: TRBD1; clone_size: once; cdr3_nt: TGTGCCAGCAGCCCCTTGGGACAGGCGGCCACTGAAGCTTTCTTT; cdr3_aa: CASSPLGQAATEAFF
cdr3_length: 16; v_call: TRBV7-9; j_call: TRBJ2-7; d_call: NA; clone_size: NA; cdr3_nt: TGTGCCAGCAGCTTTTTATCCAGGCATCAGGTCTACGAGCAGTACTTC; cdr3_aa: CASSFLSRHQVYEQYF
cdr3_length: 14; v_call: TRBV10-3; j_call: TRBJ2-7; d_call: TRBD1; clone_size: NA; cdr3_nt: TGTGCCATCAGTGTTCGGACAGGGGACGACGAGCAGTACTTC; cdr3_aa: CAISVRTGDDEQYF
cdr3_length: 14; v_call: TRBV3-1/TRBV3-2; j_call: TRBJ1-3; d_call: NA; clone_size: NA; cdr3_nt: TGTGCCAGCAGCCAATCCGGGGTTGGAAACACCATATATTTT; cdr3_aa: CASSQSGVGNTIYF
cdr3_length: 14; v_call: TRBV6-1; j_call: TRBJ2-7; d_call: TRBD1; clone_size: NA; cdr3_nt: TGTGCCAGCACCAACCGGGACAGATCCTACGAGCAGTACTTC; cdr3_aa: CASTNRDRSYEQYF
cdr3_length: 12; v_call: TRBV29-1; j_call: TRBJ1-2; d_call: NA; clone_size: NA; cdr3_nt: TGCAGCGTTGAGGTCCGGAGCGATGGCTACACCTTC; cdr3_aa: CSVEVRSDGYTF
cdr3_length: 18; v_call: TRBV7-8; j_call: TRBJ2-3; d_call: TRBD2; clone_size: NA; cdr3_nt: TGTGCCAGCAGCACAGGACTAGCGGGAGGGCCTTTGAGAGATACGCAGTATTTT; cdr3_aa: CASSTGLAGGPLRDTQYF
cdr3_length: 11; v_call: TRBV29-1; j_call: TRBJ1-3; d_call: NA; clone_size: NA; cdr3_nt: TGCAGCGTCCGACGGGAAAACACCATATATTTT; cdr3_aa: CSVRRENTIYF
cdr3_length: 13; v_call: TRBV7-9; j_call: TRBJ2-7; d_call: TRBD1; clone_size: NA; cdr3_nt: TGTGCCAGCCGTACAGGGGTCAGGAACGAGCAGTACTTC; cdr3_aa: CASRTGVRNEQYF
cdr3_length: 16; v_call: TRBV4-3; j_call: TRBJ1-1; d_call: NA; clone_size: once; cdr3_nt: TGCGCCAGCAGCCGGGTTGGGGGGGTCCAAGACACTGAAGCTTTCTTT; cdr3_aa: CASSRVGGVQDTEAFF
cdr3_length: 12; v_call: TRBV27; j_call: TRBJ2-3; d_call: NA; clone_size: NA; cdr3_nt: TGTGCCAGCAGTAAGGGACTTAATACGCAGTATTTT; cdr3_aa: CASSKGLNTQYF
cdr3_length: 16; v_call: TRBV7-8; j_call: TRBJ2-3; d_call: NA; clone_size: NA; cdr3_nt: TGTGCCAGCAGCTTAGTGATGCGGAGCCACACAGATACGCAGTATTTT; cdr3_aa: CASSLVMRSHTDTQYF
cdr3_length: 13; v_call: TRBV5-6; j_call: TRBJ2-7; d_call: NA; clone_size: NA; cdr3_nt: TGTGCCAGCAGCTTGCAGGTGATTGGGGAGCAGTACTTC; cdr3_aa: CASSLQVIGEQYF
cdr3_length: 14; v_call: TRBV3-1/TRBV3-2; j_call: TRBJ2-1; d_call: TRBD2; clone_size: once; cdr3_nt: TGTGCCATCTCAAGCGGGACGCGGTGGAATGAGCAGTTCTTC; cdr3_aa: CAISSGTRWNEQFF
cdr3_length: 14; v_call: TRBV6-5; j_call: TRBJ1-1; d_call: NA; clone_size: NA; cdr3_nt: TGTGCCAGCCGTATACCCCGGGACACCGATGAAGCTTTCTTT; cdr3_aa: CASRIPRDTDEAFF
cdr3_length: 15; v_call: TRBV18; j_call: TRBJ2-7; d_call: TRBD1; clone_size: NA; cdr3_nt: TGTGCCAGCTCACCACCAGGGACAGGGGGGGTTGAGCAGTACTTC; cdr3_aa: CASSPPGTGGVEQYF
cdr3_length: 14; v_call: TRBV5-6; j_call: TRBJ2-5; d_call: NA; clone_size: NA; cdr3_nt: TGTGCCAGCAGCTTGGTACTGATACAAGAGACCCAGTACTTC; cdr3_aa: CASSLVLIQETQYF
cdr3_length: 14; v_call: TRBV6-6; j_call: TRBJ2-3; d_call: NA; clone_size: NA; cdr3_nt: TGTGCCAGCAGTTACGACAGGACTACAGATACGCAGTATTTT; cdr3_aa: CASSYDRTTDTQYF